These 21 T cell receptor beta chains were all obtained from the same sample, sequenced in a study of T cell repertoires in cytomegalovirus infection. TCRdb analysed the reads with MiXCR anew, one entry per CDR3 protein. The sample has nearly 700,000 distinct CDR3 sequences, roughly 36% seen once. Antigen specificity for these receptors is unknown. The specimen was cultured PBMCs, collected from culture after CMV antigen stimulation. The origin of the receptors is a human donor in good health (CMV status not recorded). Some clones in this sample may be carry-over from other donors' samples.

V gene TRBV7-6 combines with J gene TRBJ2-1, with 7 positions matching TRBD1. The CDR3 is 16 amino acids. CDR1 and CDR2 (germline): SGHVS, FNYEAQ. V lost 4 bases to trimming and J lost 9 bases; unmatched junction nucleotides: 15. The CDR3: CASSSDRAGLGGEQFF. CDR3 sequence (DNA): TGTGCCAGCAGCTCCGACAGGGCGGGCCTCGGCGGTGAGCAGTTCTTC. The full variable domain, completed using reference TRBV7-6 and TRBJ2-1, is GAGVSQSPRYKVTKRGQDVALRCDPISGHVSLYWYRQALGQGPEFLTYFNYEAQQDKSGLPNDRFSAERPEGSISTLTIQRTEQRDSAMYRCASSSDRAGLGGEQFFGPGTRLTVL.

The table lists this clonotype with a few counts. The rearrangement joins TRBV20-1 to TRBJ2-7; TRBD1 is a possible D gene (7 bases). Germline lookup yields CDR1 DFQATT and CDR2 SNEGSKA (reference sequence). V was trimmed by 3 bases and J by 2 bases, leaving 11 bases between them. The CDR3 consists of 13 residues. The CDR3 sequence is CSARAGGPYEQYF. The CDR3 DNA follows: TGCAGTGCTAGGGCAGGGGGGCCCTACGAGCAGTACTTC.

The V gene is TRBV4-3, the J gene TRBJ2-2; tentatively, D is TRBD1 (6 bases). The germline CDR1 and CDR2 sequences are LGHNA and YSLEER. The CDR3 has 14 amino acids. The germline V and J ends were trimmed by 3 bases and 4 bases, with 9 bases remaining between them. CDR3 region: CASSQGAATGELFF. The CDR3 coding sequence is TGCGCCAGCAGCCAGGGGGCAGCCACCGGGGAGCTGTTTTTT.

This clonotype was detected only a few times. In DNA form, the CDR3 reads TGTGCCAGCAGCTTAGCAGGGGCACCCCTCCACTTT. It is translated as CASSLAGAPLHF. The gene calls are TRBV7-6 and TRBJ1-6; D is perhaps TRBD1 (5 bases). Trimming shortened V by 0 bases and J by 11 bases, and 5 bases separated the two germline ends. Germline V gene data show CDR1 as SGHVS and CDR2 as FNYEAQ. The CDR3 spans 12 residues.

The DNA for the CDR3 is TGTGCCAGCAGCGTAGGAGTTTCTGGCTACACCTTC. Its protein is CASSVGVSGYTF. V gene TRBV9 combines with J gene TRBJ1-2; no clear D. The CDR3 has 12 residues. The V and J ends lost 0 bases and 7 bases respectively, with 7 bases between them. CDR1 and CDR2 (germline): SGDLS, YYNGEE.

This clonotype was counted many times. This chain joins TRBV7-2 and TRBJ2-3; 7 bases are a match to TRBD2. Germline-derived CDR1 and CDR2 are SGHTA and FQGNSA. The CDR3 spans 18 residues. The trim removed 0 bases at V and 2 bases at J, leaving 11 bases unmatched. CDR3: CASSLALGAGVLTDTQYF. CDR3 nucleotide sequence: TGTGCCAGCAGCTTAGCGCTTGGGGCGGGAGTGCTCACAGATACGCAGTATTTT.

In this sample, this clonotype turned up a few times. This chain connects TRBV15 to TRBJ1-6; 11 bases line up with TRBD1. The CDR3 has 19 residues. V shed 0 bases and J 1 base; nucleotides not matched to a gene: 5. The V gene's germline CDR1 is LNHNV and CDR2 YYDKDF (reference sequence). The CDR3 spells CATSRDGQGAGSYNSPLHF. Here the CDR3 DNA reads TGTGCCACCAGCAGAGACGGACAGGGGGCTGGGTCCTATAATTCACCCCTCCACTTT.

This clonotype was seen more than once but under ten times. CDR3: CASSSGRGNTEAFF. CDR3 nucleotides: TGTGCCAGCAGTTCAGGCAGAGGCAACACTGAAGCTTTCTTT. V and J are TRBV28 and TRBJ1-1, with D hard to call. Germline assignment: CDR1 MDHEN and CDR2 SYDVKM. V was trimmed by 4 bases and J by 2 bases, leaving 11 bases between them. The CDR3 runs to 14 residues.

V gene TRBV7-2 combines with J gene TRBJ1-2; no clear D gene. CDR1 and CDR2 (germline): SGHTA, FQGNSA. The V end lost 1 base, the J end lost 4 bases, and 13 bases lay between the germline ends. CDR3 size: 15 residues. In nucleotides, the CDR3 is TGTGCCAGCAGCTTAGTGCGGGGAATGGTCTATGGCTACACCTTC. Amino acids: CASSLVRGMVYGYTF.

There are many counts of this clonotype. This sequence joins TRBV7-2 and TRBJ2-2; D uncertain. Trimming took 5 bases from V and 1 from J, leaving 14 bases between them. This CDR3 is built from 16 residues. In germline, CDR1 is SGHTA, CDR2 FQGNSA. In DNA, the CDR3 is TGTGCCAGCAGCCGCAGCTCAGTCAAGAACACCGGGGAGCTGTTTTTT. It translates to CASSRSSVKNTGELFF.

CDR3 DNA: TGTGCCAGCAGCCTCCGAGGAGGTTTCTCCTACAATGAGCAGTTCTTC. This sequence encodes CASSLRGGFSYNEQFF. V usage is TRBV7-8 and J usage is TRBJ2-1, with D perhaps TRBD2 (5 bases). The V gene lost 5 bases and the J gene lost 0 bases, with 14 bases spanning the gap. The CDR3 runs to 16 residues. The V gene's germline CDR1 is SGHVS and CDR2 FQNEAQ. Together with reference TRBV7-8 and TRBJ2-1, the CDR3 gives the full variable domain: GAGVSQSPRYKVAKRGQDVALRCDPISGHVSLFWYQQALGQGPEFLTYFQNEAQLDKSGLPSDRFFAERPEGSVSTLKIQRTQQEDSAVYLCASSLRGGFSYNEQFFGPGTRLTVL.

This chain links TRBV12-3 or TRBV12-4 with TRBJ2-3; the D call may be TRBD1 or TRBD2 (6 bases each). This CDR3 has 15 amino acids. Trimming removed 3 bases at V and 4 bases at J, with 14 bases between. The CDR3 region has the DNA TGTGCCAGCAGTTTGGGTGGGGGGCCAGCAGATACGCAGTATTTT. This sequence encodes CASSLGGGPADTQYF.

This clonotype was seen a handful of times. The chain joins TRBV7-2 to TRBJ2-5; 7 bases agree with TRBD1. The V gene's germline CDR1 is SGHTA and CDR2 FQGNSA. The CDR3 is 15 amino acids. V was clipped by 6 bases and J by 4 bases; unmatched bases: 11. The CDR3 loop reads CASRGGGQRRETQYF. For the CDR3, the DNA is TGTGCCAGCAGGGGTGGGGGACAGAGAAGAGAGACCCAGTACTTC.

The rearrangement joins TRBV10-3 to TRBJ2-7; possible D gene TRBD1, 6 bases. Germline CDR1 is ENHRY and CDR2 is SYGVKD. CDR3 size: 15 residues. Trimming removed 3 bases from V and 0 bases from J, with 12 bases in between. The CDR3, as DNA: TGTGCCATCAGTGACCGCCGGGACACCTCCTACGAGCAGTACTTC. Translated, it gives CAISDRRDTSYEQYF.

The chain uses TRBV2 and TRBJ1-2; the D gene is possibly TRBD1 (6 bases). CDR3 size: 14 residues. Per the germline V gene, CDR1 is SNHLY and CDR2 is FYNNEI. V was trimmed by 4 bases and J by 1 base, leaving 10 bases between them. The CDR3 is CASSGTERNYGYTF. CDR3 bases: TGTGCCAGCAGTGGGACAGAGCGTAACTATGGCTACACCTTC.

This clonotype occurred many times. The chain carries TRBV7-2 and TRBJ2-7; TRBD2 is a possible D gene (6 bases). CDR1 SGHTA and CDR2 FQGNSA come from the germline V gene. This CDR3 comprises 16 residues. Trimming took 5 bases from V and 3 from J, leaving 20 bases between them. The CDR3 nucleotides are TGTGCCAGCAGCCGCACGTTACAAGGCGGGAACTACGAGCAGTACTTC. Residues: CASSRTLQGGNYEQYF.

This chain connects TRBV7-2 to TRBJ2-7; D might be TRBD2 (5 bases). Deletions cut 5 bases from V and 3 bases from J, with 14 bases between. Germline CDR1 reads SGHTA; CDR2 reads FQGNSA. CDR3 length equals 14 residues. The CDR3 is CASSVWARDYEQYF. The CDR3 DNA reads as TGTGCCAGCAGCGTCTGGGCTCGGGACTACGAGCAGTACTTC.

The chain employs TRBV6-1 and TRBJ2-3; no definite D call. The CDR3 has 15 amino acids. Trimming took 6 bases from V and 0 from J, leaving 13 bases between them. From germline, CDR1 is MNHNS and CDR2 SASEGT. The CDR3 loop reads CASRVGPSSTDTQYF. Here the CDR3 DNA reads TGTGCCAGCAGAGTCGGTCCTTCTAGCACAGATACGCAGTATTTT.

This clonotype has more than one count but fewer than ten. The chain's CDR3 is CASSSRREGENIQYF. CDR3 sequence (DNA): TGTGCCAGCAGCTCCCGCCGCGAGGGGGAAAACATTCAGTACTTC. The rearrangement links TRBV11-2 to TRBJ2-4; perhaps TRBD1 as D (6 bases). The CDR3 is 15 residues long. CDR1 is SGHAT, CDR2 FQNNGV, per germline. The germline V and J ends were trimmed by 4 bases and 5 bases, with 15 bases remaining between them.

The V gene is TRBV12-3 or TRBV12-4, the J gene TRBJ1-4; D unresolved. Trimming removed 6 bases from V and 4 bases from J, with 9 bases in between. The CDR3 is made up of 13 amino acids. As DNA, the CDR3 is TGTGCCAGCAGCCAAACGAGTAATGAAAAACTGTTTTTT. As protein: CASSQTSNEKLFF.

The chain couples TRBV29-1 to TRBJ1-2; no definite D call. V was clipped by 3 bases and J by 6 bases, with 11 bases between them. Looked up from germline, CDR1 is SQVTM and CDR2 is ANQGSEA. The length of the CDR3 is 12 residues. CDR3 residues: CSVDLWENGYTF. DNA for the CDR3: TGCAGCGTTGATCTGTGGGAGAATGGCTACACCTTC.